This T cell receptor (beta chain) comes out of a study of blood T cell repertoires in COVID-19. As for the study in general: Samples representing acute and convalescent COVID-19 were sourced from the United States, Italy and Spain.

This CDR3 is 11 amino acids long. Germline assignment: CDR1 DFQATT and CDR2 SNEGSKA (reference sequence). Authors' analysis steps: Amplification of reference gene primers provided the estimated nucleated cell counts. The method was immunoSEQ multiplex PCR; TCRdb's version includes in-frame clones alone and lacks a portion of them. The V and J calls and clone size were taken over from that table, and D and trimming were inferred from the DNA. Of over 60,000 clones detected, about 70% appear once; the ten largest clones hold about 50%. This clone was picked up a small number of times. Sequenced input: peripheral blood. The receptor comes from a woman aged 80 or older with acute or convalescent COVID-19. The chain couples TRBV20-1 to TRBJ1-2; possible D gene TRBD1, 6 bases. The CDR3 region is CSARGFGGYTF. The CDR3 DNA reads TGCAGCGCCAGGGGATTTGGGGGCTACACCTTC.